The 26 T cell receptor beta chains below come from one sample, sequenced in a study of blood T cells in healthy people across ages. It was with a sample-barcoded 5' primer and a J-beta primer mix that a second PCR of roughly 7 to 11 cycles was run. TCRdb re-analysed the 5' RACE reads in MiXCR, keeping a single row per CDR3 protein. The table records 450,000 to 700,000 distinct CDR3 sequences, 27% of them present only once. Sequencing used blood. All receptors come from a woman between 70 and 85 years old in good health.

This clonotype was seen repeatedly, ten times or more. The rearrangement joins TRBV29-1 to TRBJ1-4; D remains ambiguous. Per germline, CDR1 SQVTM and CDR2 ANQGSEA. This CDR3 has 12 residues. Trimming left V 5 bases short and J 8 bases short, with 12 bases between. CDR3 amino acids: CSVTRPGEKLFF. CDR3 bases: TGCAGCGTTACCCGGCCAGGCGAAAAACTGTTTTTT.

The CDR3 reads CASSLNQVGTEAFF. The DNA of the CDR3 is TGTGCCAGCAGCTTAAATCAAGTTGGCACTGAAGCTTTCTTT. The chain employs TRBV7-8 and TRBJ1-1, with D unclear. The length of the CDR3 is 14 residues. The V gene lost 2 bases and the J gene lost 4 bases, with 11 bases spanning the gap. From germline, CDR1 is SGHVS and CDR2 FQNEAQ.

The J gene is TRBJ2-2, the V gene TRBV28; D is unresolved. Germline V gene lookup returns CDR1 MDHEN and CDR2 SYDVKM. Deletions cut 3 bases from V and 4 bases from J, with 9 bases between. CDR3 length: 14 residues. The CDR3 DNA reads TGTGCCAGCAGTTTTATGGGGATCACCGGGGAGCTGTTTTTT. Translation: CASSFMGITGELFF.

The chain uses TRBV20-1 and TRBJ2-7, with TRBD2 matching over 7 bases. With V trimmed by 0 bases and J by 1 base, 9 bases remained unmatched. The CDR3 runs to 16 residues. Per the germline V gene, CDR1 is DFQATT and CDR2 is SNEGSKA (reference sequence). The chain's CDR3 is CSARDPRGGGSYEQYF. The DNA for the CDR3 is TGCAGTGCTAGAGACCCACGGGGCGGGGGATCCTACGAGCAGTACTTC.

This clonotype has a handful of counts. The chain employs TRBV7-3 and TRBJ2-5, with TRBD1 matching over 8 bases. Matching the DNA end better, TRBJ2-1 makes the J call doubtful. The V gene's germline CDR1 is SGHTA and CDR2 FQGTGA. The CDR3 has 14 amino acids. CDR3 sequence: CASSSLQGDNEQFF. CDR3 sequence (DNA): TGTGCCAGCAGCTCACTACAGGGGGACAATGAGCAGTTCTTC.

This chain connects TRBV29-1 to TRBJ2-3; the D call may be TRBD1 or TRBD2 (6 bases each). Germline V lookup: CDR1 SQVTM, CDR2 ANQGSEA. V lost 4 bases and J lost 4, with 18 bases in between. The CDR3 covers 15 residues. Written as DNA, the CDR3 is TGCAGCGTTGTGTTCGACTGGGGGGCCTCAGATACGCAGTATTTT. Translating gives CSVVFDWGASDTQYF.

This clonotype was counted many times. The chain recombines TRBV7-8 with TRBJ2-5, with TRBD1 identical over 10 bases. The junction had 9 bases not matched to a gene; V was cut back by 3 bases and J by 5 bases. This CDR3 region has 16 residues. The germline V gene has CDR1 SGHVS and CDR2 FQNEAQ. DNA of the CDR3: TGTGCCAGCAGCTTTATGGGACAGGGGACGCGGGAGACCCAGTACTTC. It is translated as CASSFMGQGTRETQYF.

The CDR3 DNA reads TGTGCCAGCAGCTTATCAAGGGGCAGAAACTACGAGCAGTACTTC. This gives the protein CASSLSRGRNYEQYF. The J gene is TRBJ2-5, the V gene TRBV7-2; D might be TRBD1 (5 bases). The tail of the sequence fits TRBJ2-7 better, so the J call may be wrong. The germline V gene encodes CDR1 SGHTA and CDR2 FQGNSA. The CDR3 has 15 amino acids.

Points on this clonotype: One end of the junction varies from germline; a read error may be responsible. The chain uses TRBV20-1 and TRBJ1-5; D ambiguous. This CDR3 comprises 15 residues. The germline CDR1 and CDR2 sequences are DFQATT and SNEGSKA (reference sequence). CDR3: CSAGDVRQGNQPQHF. CDR3 bases: TGCAGTGCTGGAGATGTTAGGCAGGGCAATCAGCCCCAGCATTTT.

The chain combines TRBV27 with TRBJ2-7; D may be TRBD2 (5 bases). Germline-derived CDR1 and CDR2 are MNHEY and SMNVEV (reference sequence). V lost 1 base and J 7 bases, leaving 11 bases between the germline ends. The CDR3 runs 13 residues. As DNA, the CDR3 is TGTGCCAGCAGTTTATATCGGGGTCTGGAGCAGTACTTC. It yields the protein CASSLYRGLEQYF.

The CDR3 DNA reads as TGCGCCAGCAGCCCCCAGGGACAGGGCTACGAGCAGTACTTC. It translates to CASSPQGQGYEQYF. This chain joins TRBV5-1 and TRBJ2-7; 9 nucleotides match TRBD1. V lost 4 bases and J lost 3; bases outside the gene matches: 5. CDR3 size: 14 residues. CDR1 is SGHRS, CDR2 YFSETQ, per germline.

This clonotype was counted a few times. The chain has TRBV29-1 and TRBJ1-3; D gene unclear. The V end lost 2 bases, the J end lost 4 bases, and 6 bases lay between the germline ends. CDR3 size: 12 residues. From germline, CDR1 is SQVTM and CDR2 ANQGSEA. The CDR3 is CSVEQVGNTIYF. CDR3 DNA sequence: TGCAGCGTTGAACAGGTCGGAAACACCATATATTTT.

This clonotype has only a few counts. This chain links TRBV28 with TRBJ2-3; TRBD1 might be the D (6 bases). CDR3 size: 15 residues. Between the trimmed V and J ends, which lost 7 bases and 3 bases, there was a span of 17 bases. Germline CDR1 reads MDHEN; CDR2 reads SYDVKM. This CDR3 is CASTLRGLRTDTQYF. The CDR3 nucleotides are TGTGCCAGCACCCTTAGGGGGTTAAGGACAGATACGCAGTATTTT.

The genes are TRBV12-3 or TRBV12-4 and TRBJ1-2, with no clear D. The CDR3 is 13 amino acids. V was cut by 1 base and J by 11 bases, with 14 bases left in between. The CDR3 coding sequence is TGTGCCAGCAGTTTAGGGCAGGCGGGCGGTTACACCTTC. Translation gives CASSLGQAGGYTF.

This clonotype has more than one count but fewer than ten. The gene calls are TRBV10-3 and TRBJ2-7; TRBD2 aligns across 8 bases. The CDR3 is 14 amino acids. Trimming took 2 bases from V and 6 from J; bases not matched to a gene: 6. Germline V CDR1 and CDR2: ENHRY, SYGVKD. The CDR3 loop reads CAISEVTSGVEQYF. CDR3 DNA: TGTGCCATCAGTGAGGTAACTAGCGGTGTCGAGCAGTACTTC.

The CDR3 nucleotides read TGTGCCAGCAGGACAGGGGATTTTAGTGAAAAACTGTTTTTT. It yields the protein CASRTGDFSEKLFF. The chain links TRBV7-2 to TRBJ1-4, with TRBD1 identical over 8 bases. Germline CDR1 reads SGHTA; CDR2 reads FQGNSA. V was clipped by 6 bases and J by 7 bases; unmatched bases: 7. This CDR3 comprises 14 residues.

CDR3 DNA: TGTGCTAGTGGTTCCGGACAGAGCTCCTACAATGAGCAGTTCTTC. Translation gives CASGSGQSSYNEQFF. The chain couples TRBV12-5 to TRBJ2-1; tentative D call: TRBD1 (6 bases). V was shortened by 4 bases and J by 0 bases, with 10 bases between the two germline ends. The germline V gene has CDR1 LGHNT and CDR2 FRNRAP. This CDR3 is 15 amino acids long.

This clonotype has just a few counts. V and J are TRBV20-1 and TRBJ2-1, with D perhaps TRBD1 (5 bases). CDR3 length: 16 amino acids. Germline CDR1 DFQATT, CDR2 SNEGSKA (reference sequence). Trimming stripped 6 bases from V and 0 bases from J, with 18 bases between. CDR3 nucleotide sequence: TGCAGTGCCACAAAGGGGCTCCTTGGCTCCTACAATGAGCAGTTCTTC. Protein sequence: CSATKGLLGSYNEQFF.

This clonotype has more than one count but fewer than ten. V and J are TRBV5-5 and TRBJ2-5; D is unresolved. V was cut by 2 bases and J by 5 bases, with 7 bases left in between. Germline V gene data show CDR1 as SGHKS and CDR2 as YYEKEE (reference sequence). This CDR3 comprises 12 residues. The CDR3 spells CASSFYFETQYF. DNA of the CDR3: TGTGCCAGCAGCTTTTATTTCGAGACCCAGTACTTC.

The chain links TRBV6-1 to TRBJ2-1, with a tentative D call TRBD1 (5 bases). The end of the DNA fits TRBJ2-5 better, so the J call may be wrong. The CDR3 is 16 amino acids. Per the germline V gene, CDR1 is MNHNS and CDR2 is SASEGT. CDR3 residues: CASSEGSPLQGNAQYF. The CDR3 DNA reads TGTGCCAGCAGTGAAGGCAGCCCCCTGCAGGGAAATGCCCAGTACTTC.

The J gene is TRBJ1-1, the V gene TRBV12-3 or TRBV12-4; a possible D gene is TRBD1 (5 bases). V shed 5 bases and J shed 3 bases, with 16 bases lying between them. The CDR3 runs to 15 residues. CDR3 DNA sequence: TGTGCCAGCAGTCCTCGAGGGCGGGGGGACACTGAAGCTTTCTTT. It encodes CASSPRGRGDTEAFF.

The chain uses TRBV20-1 and TRBJ1-4; TRBD1 is a possible D gene (5 bases). Per germline, CDR1 DFQATT and CDR2 SNEGSKA (reference sequence). The length of the CDR3 is 13 residues. Trimming removed 5 bases at V and 4 bases at J, with 11 bases between. As DNA, the CDR3 is TGCAGTGCTTCCGGGGCCCTTAATGAAAAACTGTTTTTT. Amino acid sequence: CSASGALNEKLFF.

This rearrangement joins TRBV29-1 to TRBJ2-5, with 7 positions matching TRBD2. V lost 7 bases, J lost 5 bases, and 7 bases stayed unmatched. CDR1 and CDR2 (germline): SQVTM, ANQGSEA. The length of the CDR3 is 12 residues. The DNA of the CDR3 is TGCAGCGAATCGAGCGGGGAGGAGACCCAGTACTTC. Translation gives CSESSGEETQYF.

The chain joins TRBV7-8 to TRBJ2-7, with D uncertain. CDR3 length: 15 residues. In germline, CDR1 is SGHVS, CDR2 FQNEAQ. Trimming pared 5 bases from V and 4 bases from J, leaving 18 bases between. This CDR3 is CASSRHQGPSYEQYF. The CDR3 coding sequence is TGTGCCAGCAGCCGGCATCAAGGTCCCTCATACGAGCAGTACTTC. Full variable domain (missing parts from reference TRBV7-8 and TRBJ2-7): GAGVSQSPRYKVAKRGQDVALRCDPISGHVSLFWYQQALGQGPEFLTYFQNEAQLDKSGLPSDRFFAERPEGSVSTLKIQRTQQEDSAVYLCASSRHQGPSYEQYFGPGTRLTVT.

The chain is built from TRBV20-1 and TRBJ2-3, with 8 bases identical to TRBD1. The germline V gene has CDR1 DFQATT and CDR2 SNEGSKA (reference sequence). There are 15 residues in the CDR3. J was trimmed by 2 bases and V by 3 bases; bases with no gene match: 7. CDR3 loop: CSASGPGGATDTQYF. In DNA, the CDR3 is TGCAGTGCTAGTGGACCAGGGGGCGCCACAGATACGCAGTATTTT.

This clonotype came up a few times. The rearrangement links TRBV15 to TRBJ2-3; 7 positions match TRBD2. The ends lost 4 bases at V and 0 bases at J; junction bases unmatched: 4. CDR1 is LNHNV, CDR2 YYDKDF, per germline (reference sequence). The CDR3 runs 15 residues. The CDR3 DNA sequence: TGTGCCACCAGCACAGGCGGGGGAAGCACAGATACGCAGTATTTT. Its protein product is CATSTGGGSTDTQYF.